The clone carrying this TCR beta chain was recorded only once. CDR3 length: 14 residues. CDR1 and CDR2 (germline): SGHRS, YFSETQ. The ends lost 5 bases at V and 0 bases at J; junction bases unmatched: 2. Authors' analysis steps: Quantification of nucleated cells was approximated via reference gene primer amplification. Assay used: immunoSEQ multiplex PCR; TCRdb lists only in-frame clones, some missing. That table gives V, J and clone size, and the DNA gave D and trimming. There are about 140,000 clones in the sample; 80% to 90% occur only once, and about 11% lies in the top ten. The sample originates from a study of blood T cell repertoires in COVID-19. Study at large: Samples of COVID-19 (acute and convalescent) were obtained from the United States, Italy and Spain. T cells, B-cell-depleted T cells, or PBMCs provided the cDNA or gDNA that served as material.

The chain couples TRBV5-1 to TRBJ2-1; TRBD2 matches at 7 bases. Specimen: peripheral blood. The receptor's source is a man in his sixties with active or convalescent COVID-19. The CDR3 DNA reads TGCGCCAGCAGGGGGGGGGTCTCCTACAATGAGCAGTTCTTC. Translated, it gives CASRGGVSYNEQFF.